Presented here are 19 T cell receptor beta chains from one specimen sequenced in a study of Ad26.COV2.S vaccination and SARS-CoV-2 variants. The sample's treatment: around 19 received Ad26.COV2.S at low or high dose, single or two shots; about 5 received placebo; per-sample allocation not given. The study sampled participants on day 63 after the first vaccine or placebo injection. The table came from immunoSEQ multiplex PCR; TCRdb's copy has only in-frame clones and leaves some out. The sample has 300,000 to 400,000 clones, 85% to 90% seen once; the top ten hold around 4.5%. The sample was peripheral blood, taken in a trial of Ad26.COV2.S vaccine versus placebo. Every receptor here comes from a person aged 18 to 59 who received the Ad26.COV2.S COVID-19 vaccine or a placebo.

This chain links TRBV28 with TRBJ2-3; no clear D gene. The germline V gene encodes CDR1 MDHEN and CDR2 SYDVKM. CDR3 size: 14 residues. V shed 5 bases and J shed 4 bases, with 13 bases lying between them. Written as DNA, the CDR3 is TGTGCCAGCAGTACCCTCGGCGCCGCAGATACGCAGTATTTT. This codes for CASSTLGAADTQYF.

The chain uses TRBV5-6 and TRBJ2-1; D might be TRBD1 or TRBD2, each matching 5 bases. Trimming shortened V by 4 bases and J by 6 bases, and 17 bases separated the two germline ends. CDR1 is SGHDT, CDR2 YYEEEE, per germline. This CDR3 spans 15 amino acids. CDR3 in amino acids: CASSTDSKRGNEQFF. CDR3 nucleotide sequence: TGTGCCAGCAGCACTGACTCTAAGAGGGGCAATGAGCAGTTCTTC.

This chain uses TRBV9 with TRBJ2-2; 7 bases are shared with TRBD1. The CDR3 is 14 amino acids. Losses at the gene ends were 4 bases for V and 8 bases for J; bases not matched to a gene: 8. Germline loops: CDR1 SGDLS, CDR2 YYNGEE. CDR3: CASSIGTVSGELFF. The CDR3 nucleotides are TGTGCCAGCAGCATCGGGACAGTCTCGGGGGAGCTGTTTTTT.

The chain recombines TRBV19 with TRBJ2-1, with D possibly being TRBD1 (6 bases). CDR3 length: 14 amino acids. The V end was cut by 6 bases, the J end by 3 bases, with 12 bases between. In germline, CDR1 is LNHDA, CDR2 SQIVND (reference sequence). The CDR3 DNA sequence: TGTGCCAGTAGCCGGGACACTCACTACAATGAGCAGTTCTTC. Translation: CASSRDTHYNEQFF.

The chain recombines TRBV4-1 with TRBJ1-6; D may be TRBD1 (6 bases). Trimming removed 5 bases at V and 6 bases at J, with 11 bases between. The CDR3 is 14 residues long. CDR1 MGHRA and CDR2 YSYEKL come from the germline V gene. CDR3 nucleotides: TGCGCCAGCAGCGCACAGGGTGGTAATTCACCCCTCCACTTT. Protein: CASSAQGGNSPLHF.

The sample holds one count of this clone. This sequence joins TRBV10-3 and TRBJ2-2; TRBD1 agrees at 8 bases. Germline-derived CDR1 and CDR2 are ENHRY and SYGVKD. The CDR3 contains 15 residues. Germline trimming cut 3 bases from V and 4 bases from J; bases unmatched to any gene: 4. The DNA of the CDR3 is TGTGCCATCAGTGATGGACAGGGTCCCACCGGGGAGCTGTTTTTT. It encodes CAISDGQGPTGELFF.

The CDR3 coding sequence is TGTGCCAGCTCACCACGAGGGCAGACTAGCACAGATACGCAGTATTTT. This translates into CASSPRGQTSTDTQYF. The V call is TRBV18, the J call TRBJ2-3; tentatively, D is TRBD2 (5 bases). With 1 base removed from V and 0 bases from J, the gap between germline ends came to 11 bases. The CDR3 extends over 16 amino acids. Germline CDR1 is KGHSH and CDR2 is LQKENI.

This clone was seen a few times. The same CDR3 is also encoded by other DNA sequences in this sample. The chain employs TRBV7-9 and TRBJ2-5; the match to TRBD1 covers 9 bases. Germline loops: CDR1 SEHNR, CDR2 FQNEAQ (reference sequence). J was trimmed by 5 bases and V by 2 bases; bases with no gene match: 3. The CDR3 loop spans 14 amino acids. The CDR3 bases are TGTGCCAGCAGCTTAACAGGGGGCAGGGAGACCCAGTACTTC. It translates to CASSLTGGRETQYF.

As DNA, the CDR3 is TGCAGCGTTGGAAAGGCTAGCGGGGGCGGATTACAAGAGACCCAGTACTTC. This translates into CSVGKASGGGLQETQYF. The chain combines TRBV29-1 with TRBJ2-5; 10 nucleotides agree with TRBD2. The length of the CDR3 is 17 residues. Germline values: CDR1 SQVTM, CDR2 ANQGSEA. J was trimmed by 2 bases and V by 4 bases; bases with no gene match: 13.

V gene TRBV6-1 combines with J gene TRBJ1-5; D perhaps matches TRBD1 (5 bases). Trimming removed 0 bases at V and 7 bases at J, with 10 bases between. The germline V gene encodes CDR1 MNHNS and CDR2 SASEGT. The CDR3 length is 14 residues. The CDR3 DNA is TGTGCCAGCAGTGAAGCGCCAGGGATGCAGCCCCAGCATTTT. This sequence encodes CASSEAPGMQPQHF.

The genes are TRBV24-1 and TRBJ1-3, with D unresolved. Germline V gives CDR1 KGHDR, CDR2 SFDVKD. This CDR3 region has 13 residues. Trimming pared 0 bases from V and 4 bases from J, leaving 3 bases between. The CDR3 DNA reads as TGTGCCACCAGTGATTTGTTGGGAAACACCATATATTTT. It encodes CATSDLLGNTIYF.

V usage is TRBV5-1 and J usage is TRBJ1-1; D not certain. Germline V gene data show CDR1 as SGHRS and CDR2 as YFSETQ. Trimming took 1 base from V and 2 from J, leaving 15 bases between them. The CDR3 is 16 amino acids. CDR3 protein: CASSLLSADTNTEAFF. The CDR3 DNA reads TGCGCCAGCAGCTTGCTCTCGGCCGATACTAACACTGAAGCTTTCTTT. The variable domain in full, completed from reference TRBV5-1 and TRBJ1-1, reads KAGVTQTPRYLIKTRGQQVTLSCSPISGHRSVSWYQQTPGQGLQFLFEYFSETQRNKGNFPGRFSGRQFSNSRSEMNVSTLELGDSALYLCASSLLSADTNTEAFFGQGTRLTVV.

The genes are TRBV7-9 and TRBJ1-1, with D uncertain. Germline V gene data show CDR1 as SEHNR and CDR2 as FQNEAQ (reference sequence). The CDR3 sequence is 14 residues long. Deletions cut 1 base from V and 9 bases from J, with 15 bases between. CDR3 loop: CASSLGSPGDKAFF. CDR3 nucleotides: TGTGCCAGCAGCTTAGGTTCACCCGGGGATAAAGCTTTCTTT. Together with reference TRBV7-9 and TRBJ1-1, the CDR3 gives the full variable domain: DTGVSQNPRHKITKRGQNVTFRCDPISEHNRLYWYRQTLGQGPEFLTYFQNEAQLEKSRLLSDRFSAERPKGSFSTLEIQRTEQGDSAMYLCASSLGSPGDKAFFGQGTRLTVV.

The sample holds one count of this clone. The chain recombines TRBV11-3 with TRBJ2-3; perhaps TRBD1 as D (6 bases). The length of the CDR3 is 13 residues. CDR1 and CDR2 (germline): SGHNT, YENEEA. V was shortened by 8 bases and J by 14 bases, with 23 bases between the two germline ends. For the CDR3, the DNA is TGTGCCAGCCGCAACTCACAGGGAGCCCTCCGGTATTTT. Its translation is CASRNSQGALRYF.

The rearrangement uses TRBV5-1 and TRBJ1-2, with 8 nucleotides matching TRBD1. This CDR3 comprises 15 residues. Germline V gene data show CDR1 as SGHRS and CDR2 as YFSETQ. V trimming: 3 bases; J trimming: 1 base; junction bases outside the gene matches: 5. CDR3 bases: TGCGCCAGCAGCTCGAGACAGGGGAATAACTATGGCTACACCTTC. This codes for CASSSRQGNNYGYTF.

J is TRBJ1-2 and V is TRBV6-2 or TRBV6-3; D unclear. Trimming cost V 3 bases and J 4 bases, with 12 bases left between them. This CDR3 spans 14 amino acids. Germline assignment: CDR1 MNHEY and CDR2 SVGEGT. In DNA form, the CDR3 reads TGTGCCAGCAGTTATTATGGGGAAGGCTATGGCTACACCTTC. This translates into CASSYYGEGYGYTF.

CDR3 loop: CAISESGHQPQHF. CDR3 DNA: TGTGCCATCAGTGAGTCAGGACATCAGCCCCAGCATTTT. The chain recombines TRBV10-3 with TRBJ1-5; no clear D. This CDR3 has 13 amino acids. CDR1 and CDR2 from the germline V gene are ENHRY and SYGVKD. V gave up 0 bases and J gave up 5 bases, with 5 bases separating them.

This sequence joins TRBV27 and TRBJ1-1, with D tentatively TRBD1 (6 bases). Trimming removed 8 bases at V and 0 bases at J, with 16 bases between. CDR1 and CDR2 (germline): MNHEY, SMNVEV (reference sequence). This CDR3 spans 15 amino acids. The CDR3, as DNA: TGTGCCAGCCGTCGGGGGGGCTACATGAACACTGAAGCTTTCTTT. Residues: CASRRGGYMNTEAFF.

This clone was observed a single time. The V gene is TRBV3-1 (or the pseudogene TRBV3-2), the J gene TRBJ2-4, with D perhaps TRBD1 (6 bases). The CDR3 runs 14 residues. Germline lookup yields CDR1 LGHDT and CDR2 YNNKEL (reference sequence). Trimming stripped 1 base from V and 7 bases from J, with 11 bases between. The CDR3 coding sequence is TGTGCCAGCAGCCAAGGACAGGAAGAGAACATTCAGTACTTC. Its protein is CASSQGQEENIQYF.